The source of this T cell receptor beta chain is a study of shared clonotypes between healthy human individuals. CD8 cells classed as naive were CD45RO-negative and positively selected for CCR7, excluding terminally differentiated effector memory CD45RA+ cells. Sequenced by immunoSEQ multiplex PCR; TCRdb stores in-frame clones only, minus some. The sample lists about 700,000 clones, approximately 90% occurring once. The CDR3 runs 12 residues. Germline-derived CDR1 and CDR2 are SQVTM and ANQGSEA. The germline V and J ends were trimmed by 5 bases and 0 bases, with 7 bases remaining between them. The clonotype was recovered from a man under 40 in good health. The material sequenced was naive CD8+ T cells sorted from blood. The rearrangement uses TRBV29-1 and TRBJ2-5; D not certain. CDR3 coding DNA: TGCAGCGTTATTGGAAACCAAGAGACCCAGTACTTC. Its translation: CSVIGNQETQYF.